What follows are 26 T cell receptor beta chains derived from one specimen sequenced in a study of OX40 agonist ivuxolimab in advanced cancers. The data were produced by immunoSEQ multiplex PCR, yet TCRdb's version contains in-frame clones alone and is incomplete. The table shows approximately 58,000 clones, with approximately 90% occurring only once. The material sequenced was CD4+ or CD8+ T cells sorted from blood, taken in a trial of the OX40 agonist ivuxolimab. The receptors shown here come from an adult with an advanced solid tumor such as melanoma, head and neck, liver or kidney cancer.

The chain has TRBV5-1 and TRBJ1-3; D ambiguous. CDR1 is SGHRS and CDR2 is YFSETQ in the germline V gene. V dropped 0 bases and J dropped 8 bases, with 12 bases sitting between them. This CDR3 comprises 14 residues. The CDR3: CASSLEVNGDTIYF. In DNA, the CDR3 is TGCGCCAGCAGCTTGGAGGTGAACGGGGACACCATATATTTT. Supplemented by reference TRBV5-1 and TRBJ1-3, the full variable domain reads KAGVTQTPRYLIKTRGQQVTLSCSPISGHRSVSWYQQTPGQGLQFLFEYFSETQRNKGNFPGRFSGRQFSNSRSEMNVSTLELGDSALYLCASSLEVNGDTIYFGEGSWLTVV.

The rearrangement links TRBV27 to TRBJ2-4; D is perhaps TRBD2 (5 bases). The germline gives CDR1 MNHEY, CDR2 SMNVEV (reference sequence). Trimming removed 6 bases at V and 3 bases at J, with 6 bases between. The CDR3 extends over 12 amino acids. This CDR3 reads CASSGVKNIQYF. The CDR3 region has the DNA TGTGCCAGCAGCGGGGTCAAAAACATTCAGTACTTC.

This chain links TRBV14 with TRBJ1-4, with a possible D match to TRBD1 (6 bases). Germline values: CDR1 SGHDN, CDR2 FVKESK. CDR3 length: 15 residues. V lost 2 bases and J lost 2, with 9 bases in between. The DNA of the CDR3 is TGTGCCAGCAGCCAACTACAGGGTACTAATGAAAAACTGTTTTTT. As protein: CASSQLQGTNEKLFF.

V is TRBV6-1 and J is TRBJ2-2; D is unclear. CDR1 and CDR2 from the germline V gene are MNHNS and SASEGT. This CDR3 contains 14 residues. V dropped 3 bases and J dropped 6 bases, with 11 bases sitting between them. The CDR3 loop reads CASSDNTDAGELFF. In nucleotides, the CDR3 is TGTGCCAGCAGTGATAACACTGATGCCGGGGAGCTGTTTTTT.

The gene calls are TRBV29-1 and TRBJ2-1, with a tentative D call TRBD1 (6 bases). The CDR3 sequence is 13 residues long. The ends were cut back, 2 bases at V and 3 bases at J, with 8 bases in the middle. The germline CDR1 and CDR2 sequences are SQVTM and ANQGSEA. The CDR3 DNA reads TGCAGCGTTGAAAGGGACATCTACAATGAGCAGTTCTTC. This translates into CSVERDIYNEQFF.

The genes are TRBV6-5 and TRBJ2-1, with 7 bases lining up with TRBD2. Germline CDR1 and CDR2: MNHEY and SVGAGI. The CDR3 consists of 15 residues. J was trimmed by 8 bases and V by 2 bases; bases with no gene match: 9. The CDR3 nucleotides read TGTGCCAGCAGTTACGTGGCGGGAGTGAATCATGAGCAGTTCTTC. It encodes CASSYVAGVNHEQFF.

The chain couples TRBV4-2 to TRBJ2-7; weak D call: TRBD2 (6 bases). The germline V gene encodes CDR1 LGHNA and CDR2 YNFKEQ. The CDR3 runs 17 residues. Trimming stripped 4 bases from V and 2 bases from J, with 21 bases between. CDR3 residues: CASSPPIKNGSPYEQYF. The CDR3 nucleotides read TGTGCCAGCAGCCCCCCAATTAAAAACGGGAGTCCCTACGAGCAGTACTTC.

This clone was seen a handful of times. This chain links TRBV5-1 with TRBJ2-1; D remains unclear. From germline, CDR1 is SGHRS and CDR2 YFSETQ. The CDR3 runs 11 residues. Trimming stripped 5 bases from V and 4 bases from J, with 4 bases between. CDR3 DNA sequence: TGCGCCAGCAGTCAGTACAATGAGCAGTTCTTC. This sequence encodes CASSQYNEQFF.

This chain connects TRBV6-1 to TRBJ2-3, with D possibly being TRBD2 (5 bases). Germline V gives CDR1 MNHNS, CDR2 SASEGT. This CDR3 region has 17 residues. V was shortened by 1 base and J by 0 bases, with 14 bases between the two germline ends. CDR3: CASSEVRKDLSTDTQYF. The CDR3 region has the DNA TGTGCCAGCAGTGAAGTGCGTAAGGACTTAAGCACAGATACGCAGTATTTT.

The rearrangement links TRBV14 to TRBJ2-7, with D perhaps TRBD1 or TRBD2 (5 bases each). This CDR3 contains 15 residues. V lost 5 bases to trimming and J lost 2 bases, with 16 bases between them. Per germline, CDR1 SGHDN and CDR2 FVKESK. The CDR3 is CASSSLHEGTYEQYF. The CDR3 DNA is TGTGCCAGCAGCTCTCTCCACGAGGGGACCTACGAGCAGTACTTC.

CDR3 nucleotide sequence: TGTGCCAGCAGTGAACGACAGAATGGCTTGAACTATGGCTACACCTTC. Translation gives CASSERQNGLNYGYTF. J is TRBJ1-2 and V is TRBV2; possibly TRBD1 for D (5 bases). Per the germline V gene, CDR1 is SNHLY and CDR2 is FYNNEI. The CDR3 runs to 16 residues. Trimming took 2 bases from V and 2 from J, leaving 15 bases between them.

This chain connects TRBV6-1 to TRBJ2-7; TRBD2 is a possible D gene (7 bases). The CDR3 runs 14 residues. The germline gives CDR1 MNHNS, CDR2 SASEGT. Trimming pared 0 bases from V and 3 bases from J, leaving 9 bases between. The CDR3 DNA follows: TGTGCCAGCAGTGAAGCGGGAGGGGGCTACGAGCAGTACTTC. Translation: CASSEAGGGYEQYF.

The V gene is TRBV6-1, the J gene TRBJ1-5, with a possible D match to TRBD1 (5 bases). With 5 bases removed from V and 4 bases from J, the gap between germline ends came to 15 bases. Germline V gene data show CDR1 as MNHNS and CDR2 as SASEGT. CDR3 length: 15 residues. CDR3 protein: CASSRGTTGNQPQHF. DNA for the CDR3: TGTGCCAGCAGTAGGGGCACGACCGGGAATCAGCCCCAGCATTTT.

CDR3 sequence: CASSLSGLAGANTGELFF. DNA of the CDR3: TGTGCCAGCAGCTTATCTGGCCTAGCGGGAGCGAACACCGGGGAGCTGTTTTTT. V and J are TRBV7-2 and TRBJ2-2; 10 nucleotides agree with TRBD2. Looked up from germline, CDR1 is SGHTA and CDR2 is FQGNSA. The CDR3 runs to 18 residues. Germline trimming cut 2 bases from V and 0 bases from J; bases unmatched to any gene: 6.

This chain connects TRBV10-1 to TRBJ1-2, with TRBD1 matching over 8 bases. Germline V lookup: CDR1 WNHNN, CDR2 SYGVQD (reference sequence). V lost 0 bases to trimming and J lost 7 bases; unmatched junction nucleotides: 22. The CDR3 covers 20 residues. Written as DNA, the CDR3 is TGCGCCAGCAGTGAGTCGATGGGGAACGGACAGGGCGTACCTTCTTCTGGCTACACCTTC. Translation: CASSESMGNGQGVPSSGYTF.

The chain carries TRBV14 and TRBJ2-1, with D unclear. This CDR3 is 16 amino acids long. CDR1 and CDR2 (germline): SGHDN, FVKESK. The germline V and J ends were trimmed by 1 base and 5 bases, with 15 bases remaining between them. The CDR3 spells CASSQVLGWGNNEQFF. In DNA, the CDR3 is TGTGCCAGCAGCCAAGTATTGGGGTGGGGAAACAATGAGCAGTTCTTC.

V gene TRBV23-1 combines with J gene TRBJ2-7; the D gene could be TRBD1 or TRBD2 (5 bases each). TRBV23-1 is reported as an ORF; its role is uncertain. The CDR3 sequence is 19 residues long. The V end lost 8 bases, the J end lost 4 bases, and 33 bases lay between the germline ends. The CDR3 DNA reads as TGCGCCAGCGACTCTGACCGGGACCGCCCGGTTGGGGCCAGTTACGAGCAGTACTTC. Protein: CASDSDRDRPVGASYEQYF.

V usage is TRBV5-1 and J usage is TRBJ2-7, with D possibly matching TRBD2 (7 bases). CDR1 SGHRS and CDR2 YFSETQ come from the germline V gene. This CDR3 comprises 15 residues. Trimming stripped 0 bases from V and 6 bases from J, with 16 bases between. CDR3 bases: TGCGCCAGCAGCTTGGGGCAGGGCGGGGGCGGCGAGCAGTACTTC. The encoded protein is CASSLGQGGGGEQYF.

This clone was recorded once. The CDR3 region has the DNA TGTGCCAGTAGTGTCGGACAGGGTGCCAAAAACATTCAGTACTTC. Its translation: CASSVGQGAKNIQYF. V usage is TRBV19 and J usage is TRBJ2-4, with 8 bases aligning to TRBD1. V dropped 5 bases and J dropped 1; count of bases not matched to a gene: 4. The CDR3 is 15 residues long. Germline assignment: CDR1 LNHDA and CDR2 SQIVND (reference sequence).

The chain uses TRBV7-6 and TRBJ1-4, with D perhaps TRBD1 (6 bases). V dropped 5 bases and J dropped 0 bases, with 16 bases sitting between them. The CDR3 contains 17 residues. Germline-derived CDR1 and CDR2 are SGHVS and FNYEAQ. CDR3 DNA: TGTGCCAGCAGCGAAATGGGGGCCCATGCAACTAATGAAAAACTGTTTTTT. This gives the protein CASSEMGAHATNEKLFF.

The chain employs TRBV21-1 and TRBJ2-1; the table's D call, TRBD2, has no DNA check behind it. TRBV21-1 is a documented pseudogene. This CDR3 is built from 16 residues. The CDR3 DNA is TGTGCCAGCAGCGGCCGACTAGCGGGAGGATATCCTGAGCAGTTCTTC. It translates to CASSGRLAGGYPEQFF.

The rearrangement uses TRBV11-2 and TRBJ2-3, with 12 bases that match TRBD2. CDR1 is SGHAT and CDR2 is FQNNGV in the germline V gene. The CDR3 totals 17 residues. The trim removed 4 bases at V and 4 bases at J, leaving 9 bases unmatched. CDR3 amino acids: CASSSTKTSGSSDTQYF. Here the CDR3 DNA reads TGTGCCAGCAGCTCTACTAAGACTAGCGGGAGTTCAGATACGCAGTATTTT.

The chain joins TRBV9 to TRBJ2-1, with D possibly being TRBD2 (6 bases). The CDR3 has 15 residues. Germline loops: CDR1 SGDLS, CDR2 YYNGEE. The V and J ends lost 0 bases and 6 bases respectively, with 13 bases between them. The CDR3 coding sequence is TGTGCCAGCAGCGTAGGAGGCGGGACCACCAATGAGCAGTTCTTC. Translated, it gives CASSVGGGTTNEQFF.

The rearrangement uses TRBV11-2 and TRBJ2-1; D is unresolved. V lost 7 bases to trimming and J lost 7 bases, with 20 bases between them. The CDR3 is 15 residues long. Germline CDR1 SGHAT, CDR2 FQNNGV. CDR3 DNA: TGTGCCAGCAACCCCATTTTGGGCCTCTTTAATGAGCAGTTCTTC. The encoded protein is CASNPILGLFNEQFF.

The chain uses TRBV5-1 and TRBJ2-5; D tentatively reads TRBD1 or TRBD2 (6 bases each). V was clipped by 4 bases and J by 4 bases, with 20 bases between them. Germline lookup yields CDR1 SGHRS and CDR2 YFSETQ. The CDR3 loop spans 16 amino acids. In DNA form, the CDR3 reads TGCGCCAGCAGCGCCCCCCCCGGGGGCATTGCAGAGACCCAGTACTTC. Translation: CASSAPPGGIAETQYF.

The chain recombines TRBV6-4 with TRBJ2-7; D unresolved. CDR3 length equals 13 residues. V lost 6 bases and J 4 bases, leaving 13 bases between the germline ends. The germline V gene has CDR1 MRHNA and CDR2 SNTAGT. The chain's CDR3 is CASSPFTPYEQYF. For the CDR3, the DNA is TGTGCCAGCAGCCCATTCACCCCATACGAGCAGTACTTC.